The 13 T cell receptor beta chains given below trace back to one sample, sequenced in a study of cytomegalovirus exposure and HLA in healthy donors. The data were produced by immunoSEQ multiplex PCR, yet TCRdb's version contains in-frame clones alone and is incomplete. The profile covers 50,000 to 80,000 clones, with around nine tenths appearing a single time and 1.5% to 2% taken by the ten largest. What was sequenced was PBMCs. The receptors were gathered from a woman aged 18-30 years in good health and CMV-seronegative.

The CDR3: CASSVDTSGGIEQFF. Written as DNA, the CDR3 is TGTGCCAGCAGCGTAGACACTAGCGGGGGTATTGAGCAGTTCTTC. This chain links TRBV9 with TRBJ2-1; 11 nucleotides match TRBD2. The CDR3 runs to 15 residues. Germline V lookup: CDR1 SGDLS, CDR2 YYNGEE. Losses at the gene ends were 0 bases for V and 9 bases for J; bases not matched to a gene: 5.

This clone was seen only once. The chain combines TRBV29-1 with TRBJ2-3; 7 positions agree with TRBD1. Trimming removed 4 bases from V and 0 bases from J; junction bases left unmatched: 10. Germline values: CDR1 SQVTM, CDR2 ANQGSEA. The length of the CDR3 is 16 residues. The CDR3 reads CSVGGQLRESTDTQYF. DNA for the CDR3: TGCAGCGTTGGGGGACAGTTACGTGAGAGCACAGATACGCAGTATTTT.

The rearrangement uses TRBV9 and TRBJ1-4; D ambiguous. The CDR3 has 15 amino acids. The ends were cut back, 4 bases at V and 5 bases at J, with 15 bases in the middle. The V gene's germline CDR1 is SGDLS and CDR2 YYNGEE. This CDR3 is CASSPRVTLNEKLFF. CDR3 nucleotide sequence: TGTGCCAGCAGCCCTCGAGTAACGTTAAATGAAAAACTGTTTTTT.

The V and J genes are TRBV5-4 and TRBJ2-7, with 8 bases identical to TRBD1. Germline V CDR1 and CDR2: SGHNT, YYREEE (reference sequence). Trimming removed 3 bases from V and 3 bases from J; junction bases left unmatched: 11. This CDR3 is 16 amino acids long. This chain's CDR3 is CASSWGSGTGDYEQYF. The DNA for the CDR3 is TGTGCCAGCAGCTGGGGGTCCGGGACAGGAGACTACGAGCAGTACTTC.

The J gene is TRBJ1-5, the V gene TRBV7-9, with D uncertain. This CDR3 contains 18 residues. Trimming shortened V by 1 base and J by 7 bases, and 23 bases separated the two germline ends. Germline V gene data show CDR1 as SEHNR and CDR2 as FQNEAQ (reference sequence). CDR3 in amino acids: CASSLEFNEAKAGQPQHF. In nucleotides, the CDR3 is TGTGCCAGCAGCTTAGAATTCAATGAGGCCAAAGCGGGACAGCCCCAGCATTTT.

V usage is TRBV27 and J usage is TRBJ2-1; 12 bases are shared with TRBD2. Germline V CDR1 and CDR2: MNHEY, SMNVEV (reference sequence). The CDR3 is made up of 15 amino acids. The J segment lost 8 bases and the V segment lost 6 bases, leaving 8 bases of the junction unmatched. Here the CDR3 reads CASSLTSGRSDEQFF. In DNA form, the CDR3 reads TGTGCCAGCAGCCTTACTAGCGGGAGGTCCGATGAGCAGTTCTTC.

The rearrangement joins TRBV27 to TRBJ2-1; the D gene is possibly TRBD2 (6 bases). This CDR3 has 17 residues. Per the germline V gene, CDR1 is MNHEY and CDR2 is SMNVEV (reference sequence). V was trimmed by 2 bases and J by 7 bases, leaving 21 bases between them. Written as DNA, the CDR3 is TGTGCCAGCAGTTTAAGCCTGCGGGACGGAGCGGGTAATGAGCAGTTCTTC. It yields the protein CASSLSLRDGAGNEQFF.

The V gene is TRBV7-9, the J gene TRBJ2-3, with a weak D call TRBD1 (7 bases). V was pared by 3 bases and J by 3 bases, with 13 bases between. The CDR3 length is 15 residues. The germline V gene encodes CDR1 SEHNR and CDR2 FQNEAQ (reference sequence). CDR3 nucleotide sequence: TGTGCCAGCAGCTTTCCAGGGGGAGGTACAGATACGCAGTATTTT. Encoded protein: CASSFPGGGTDTQYF. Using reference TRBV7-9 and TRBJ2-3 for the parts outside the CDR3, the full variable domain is DTGVSQNPRHKITKRGQNVTFRCDPISEHNRLYWYRQTLGQGPEFLTYFQNEAQLEKSRLLSDRFSAERPKGSFSTLEIQRTEQGDSAMYLCASSFPGGGTDTQYFGPGTRLTVL.

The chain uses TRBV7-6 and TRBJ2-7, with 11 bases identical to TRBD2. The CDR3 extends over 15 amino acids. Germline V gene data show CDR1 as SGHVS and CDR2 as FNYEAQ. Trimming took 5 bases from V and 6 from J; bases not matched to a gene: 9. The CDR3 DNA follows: TGTGCCAGCAGCCCCCCCCTAGCGGGAGGTGTCGAGCAGTACTTC. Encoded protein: CASSPPLAGGVEQYF.

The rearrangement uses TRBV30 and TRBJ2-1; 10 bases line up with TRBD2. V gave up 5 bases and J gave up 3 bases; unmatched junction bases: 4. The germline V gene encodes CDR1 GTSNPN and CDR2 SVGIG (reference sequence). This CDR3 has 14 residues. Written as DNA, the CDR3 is TGTGCCTGGGAGGGACTAGCGAACTACAATGAGCAGTTCTTC. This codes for CAWEGLANYNEQFF.

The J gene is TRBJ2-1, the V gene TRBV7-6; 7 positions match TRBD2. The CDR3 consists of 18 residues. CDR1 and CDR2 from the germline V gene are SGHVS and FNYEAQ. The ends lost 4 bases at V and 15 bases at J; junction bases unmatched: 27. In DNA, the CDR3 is TGTGCCAGCAGCTCCGACCCTGGCGGGAGTTTGGGCGCCCCCACTGTGTTCTTC. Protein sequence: CASSSDPGGSLGAPTVFF.

CDR3 loop: CASKTGQVWGETQYF. The CDR3 DNA follows: TGTGCCAGCAAGACGGGACAGGTATGGGGCGAGACCCAGTACTTC. The rearrangement uses TRBV6-1 and TRBJ2-5, with 8 bases that match TRBD1. V lost 7 bases to trimming and J lost 5 bases; unmatched junction nucleotides: 12. The germline V gene encodes CDR1 MNHNS and CDR2 SASEGT. The CDR3 consists of 15 residues.

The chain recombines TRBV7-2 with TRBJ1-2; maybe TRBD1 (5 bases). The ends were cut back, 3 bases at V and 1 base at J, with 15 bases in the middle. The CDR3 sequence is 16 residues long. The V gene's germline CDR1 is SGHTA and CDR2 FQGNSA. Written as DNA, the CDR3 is TGTGCCAGCAGCTTGGGTCAGGGCAGGCGTAACTATGGCTACACCTTC. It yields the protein CASSLGQGRRNYGYTF.